This T cell receptor gamma chain was sequenced during a study of gamma-delta T cells after stem cell transplantation. TCRdb re-called the RT-PCR reads via CATT. Of around 520 gamma-chain clones in the sample, about 16% were seen once. As for this clone: A much larger clone lies one base from this, so it may be a read error.

This sequence originates from a human donor. It is not recorded whose cells these are; they may come from a transplant donor. The specimen was gamma-delta T cells.

This chain's CDR3 is CALWEVQVKELDKKIKVF. The CDR3 nucleotides read TGTGCCTTGTGGGAGGTGCAGGTTAAGGAGTTGGACAAAAAAATCAAGGTATTT. The chain employs TRGV9 and TRGJP. The J gene is not listed in TCRdb, so it was assigned here from a DNA match to germline. This CDR3 has 18 residues. Per the germline V gene, CDR1 is GITISATS and CDR2 is ISYDGTV (reference sequence).